What follows describes a single T cell receptor (beta chain). Its recognized antigen is unknown. Nothing much larger sits one base from this clone, and base qualities are not available. The source of the sample is a study of response to subunit inactivated influenza vaccine listed by TCRdb under 2018. About the study as a whole: To follow how T cells responded to a trivalent subunit inactivated influenza vaccine, the researchers relied on deep quantitative profiling of the T cell receptor repertoire. Findings and caveats that apply to the study as a whole: The authors proposed that each seasonal influenza vaccination may bring in only a limited number of new T cells.

The V and J ends are trimmed by 5 bases and 0 bases, leaving 12 bases between them. From a lookup of the germline V gene, CDR1 and CDR2 are SGHRS and YFSETQ. The cysteine opens and the phenylalanine closes a CDR3 of 14 amino acids. Only CDR3 DNA remains: 42 bases, in frame from the first base. Receptor libraries were prepared by RT-PCR. This sample was sequenced with an Illumina HiSeq 2500. The raw public reads went through TCRdb reprocessing: fastp at Q25, MiXCR clone calling, in-frame beta chains kept. Identical CDR3 protein sequences are pooled into one entry, listed with their most common genes and DNA. This sample is represented by 600,000 to 850,000 distinct CDR3 sequences; around 15% of them were singletons. Jointly, the top ten make up about 7.4% of the sample.

The source is a man between 50 and 59 years old who received an inactivated influenza vaccine. Donor details come from another sample of the same person, matched by shared clones. The source material was PBMCs from blood, sampled around 14 days before vaccination. The rearranged chain carries TRBV5-1 and TRBJ2-7; TRBD2 is a possible D gene, resting on 5 matching bases. The bases are TGCGCCAGCAGGGAGGACTCTTCCTCCTACGAGCAGTACTTC. Its protein is CASREDSSSYEQYF.